The TCR beta chain described here comes from a study of T cell responses to AZD1222 COVID-19 vaccine. In the study overall: Second-dose recipients at about 4 or about 12 weeks were treated as one pooled group.

Libraries were prepared by immunoSEQ multiplex PCR; TCRdb keeps only in-frame clonotypes and omits some of them. The profile covers over 100,000 clones, with roughly 90% appearing a single time and over 3% taken by the ten largest. The CDR3 consists of 14 residues. From germline, CDR1 is MNHEY and CDR2 SMNVEV (reference sequence). V was pared by 5 bases and J by 3 bases, with 2 bases of the junction left unmatched. On this clone itself: What it binds is unknown.

The study, taken as a whole, reports: Among AZD1222 vaccinees, only 5 to 7 were seropositive at baseline. Vaccine-related CD4 TCRs covered spike, predominating at 160-218 and 743-854.

The receptor was isolated from an adult in good health. The sample consisted of peripheral blood, taken on day 0 of AZD1222 vaccination. The V and J genes are TRBV27 and TRBJ2-1; 9 nucleotides match TRBD1. CDR3 nucleotide sequence: TGTGCCAGCAGTCGACAGGGGGACTACAATGAGCAGTTCTTC. This codes for CASSRQGDYNEQFF.